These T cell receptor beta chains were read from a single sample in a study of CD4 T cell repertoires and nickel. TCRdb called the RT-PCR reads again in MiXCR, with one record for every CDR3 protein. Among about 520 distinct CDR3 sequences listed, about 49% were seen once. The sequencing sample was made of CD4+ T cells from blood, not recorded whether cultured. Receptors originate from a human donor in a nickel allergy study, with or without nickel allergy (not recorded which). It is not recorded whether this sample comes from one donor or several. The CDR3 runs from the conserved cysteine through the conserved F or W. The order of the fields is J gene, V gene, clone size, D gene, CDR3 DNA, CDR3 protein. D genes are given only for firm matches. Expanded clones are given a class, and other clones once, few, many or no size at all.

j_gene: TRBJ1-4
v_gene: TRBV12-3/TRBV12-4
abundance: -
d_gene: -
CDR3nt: TGTGCCAGCAGTTTTAGTGGTGCAACTAATGAAAAACTGTTTTTT
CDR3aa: CASSFSGATNEKLFF

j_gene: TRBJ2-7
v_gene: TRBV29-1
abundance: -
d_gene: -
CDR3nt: TGCAGCGTTGAACAGGCCGATAGCTCCTACGAGCAGTACTTC
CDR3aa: CSVEQADSSYEQYF

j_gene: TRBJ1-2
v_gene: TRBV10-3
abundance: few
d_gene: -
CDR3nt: TGTGCCATCAGTACGGGGGGCGCGGACTATGGCTACACCTTC
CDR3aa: CAISTGGADYGYTF

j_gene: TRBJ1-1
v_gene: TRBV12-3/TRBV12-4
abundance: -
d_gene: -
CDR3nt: TGTGCCAGCAGTTTATGGGGGGCGAACACTGAAGCTTTCTTT
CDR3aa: CASSLWGANTEAFF

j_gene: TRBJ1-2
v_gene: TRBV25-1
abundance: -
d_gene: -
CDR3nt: TGTGCCAGCAGTGAAGAGGGATGGAAACAGCTTGGCGATGGCTACACCTTC
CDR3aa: CASSEEGWKQLGDGYTF

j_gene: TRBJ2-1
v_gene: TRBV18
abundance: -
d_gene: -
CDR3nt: TGTGCCAGCTCACCTCAGGGTGGGGGGAATGAGCAGTTCTTC
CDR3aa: CASSPQGGGNEQFF

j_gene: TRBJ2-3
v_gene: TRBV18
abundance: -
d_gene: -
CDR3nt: TGTGCCAGCCCAGGGGGGGGGCGCACAGATACGCAGTATTTT
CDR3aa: CASPGGGRTDTQYF

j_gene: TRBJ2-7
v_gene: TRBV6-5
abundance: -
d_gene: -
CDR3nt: TGTGCCAGCATCTCATTGGCCTACGAGCAGTACTTC
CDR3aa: CASISLAYEQYF

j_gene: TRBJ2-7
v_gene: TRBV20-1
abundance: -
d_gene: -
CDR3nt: TGCAGTGCTAGGGCGGCGGAACTCCGCCAGTACTTC
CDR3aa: CSARAAELRQYF

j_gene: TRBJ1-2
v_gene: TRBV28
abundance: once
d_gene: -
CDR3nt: TGTGCCAGCAAGGGACATAGCGGAAACTATGGCTACACCTTC
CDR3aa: CASKGHSGNYGYTF

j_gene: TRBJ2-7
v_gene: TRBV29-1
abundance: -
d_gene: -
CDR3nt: TGCAGCGTTGAAGGTACTACACAGGGGAGGAACGAGCAGTACTTC
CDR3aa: CSVEGTTQGRNEQYF

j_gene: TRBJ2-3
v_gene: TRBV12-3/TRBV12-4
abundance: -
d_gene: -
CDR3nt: TGTGCCAGCAGCTACAATTGGATAACAGATACGCAGTATTTT
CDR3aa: CASSYNWITDTQYF

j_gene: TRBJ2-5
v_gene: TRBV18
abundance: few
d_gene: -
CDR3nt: TGTGCCAGCTCACCACCGATGGGGAAGCAAGAGACCCAGTACTTC
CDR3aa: CASSPPMGKQETQYF

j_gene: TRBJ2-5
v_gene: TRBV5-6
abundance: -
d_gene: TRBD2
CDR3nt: TGTGCCAGCAGCCCCGAGGGTAGCGGGAGGACCCTTCGAGAGACCCAGTACTTC
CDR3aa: CASSPEGSGRTLRETQYF

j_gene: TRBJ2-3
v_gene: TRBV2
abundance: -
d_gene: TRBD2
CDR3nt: TGTGCCAGCAGTTCGCGGACTAGCCCCACAGATACGCAGTATTTT
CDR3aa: CASSSRTSPTDTQYF

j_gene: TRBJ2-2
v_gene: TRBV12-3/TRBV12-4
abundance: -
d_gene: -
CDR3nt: TGTGCCAGCAGTTTGGCTTACGGCGGGGAGCTGTTTTTT
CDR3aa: CASSLAYGGELFF

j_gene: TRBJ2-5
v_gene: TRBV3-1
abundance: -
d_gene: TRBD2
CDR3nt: TGTGCCAGCAGCCACCGTACTAGCGGGAGAGGGGGAGAGACCCAGTACTTC
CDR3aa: CASSHRTSGRGGETQYF

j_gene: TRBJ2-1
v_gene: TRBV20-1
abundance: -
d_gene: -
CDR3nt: TGCAGTGCTAGAGCCCCGTTTTGGAGCGGAGAGCAGTTCTTC
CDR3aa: CSARAPFWSGEQFF

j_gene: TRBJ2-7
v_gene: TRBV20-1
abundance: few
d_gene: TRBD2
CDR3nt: TGCAGCCTGAAACTAGCGTCCAAGTCCTACGAGCAGTACTTC
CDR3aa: CSLKLASKSYEQYF

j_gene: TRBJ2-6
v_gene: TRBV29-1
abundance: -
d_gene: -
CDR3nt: TGCAGCGTTGTATCAGGGGCTGGGGCCAACGTCCTGACTTTC
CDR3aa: CSVVSGAGANVLTF

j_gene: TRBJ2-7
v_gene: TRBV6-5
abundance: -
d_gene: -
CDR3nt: TGTGCCAGCAGTAGCCCCGGGCGCGGGACCTACGAGCAGTACTTC
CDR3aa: CASSSPGRGTYEQYF

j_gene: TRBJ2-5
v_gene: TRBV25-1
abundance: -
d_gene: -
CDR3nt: TGTGCCAGCCAGAGGGGGGGCCAAGAGACCCAGTACTTC
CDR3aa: CASQRGGQETQYF

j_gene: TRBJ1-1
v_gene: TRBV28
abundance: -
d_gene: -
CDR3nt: TGTGCCAGCAGTTTAGCTTACACTGAAGCTTTCTTT
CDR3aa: CASSLAYTEAFF

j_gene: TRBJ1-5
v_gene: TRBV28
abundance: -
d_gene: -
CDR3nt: TGTGCCAGCAAATCTTCAGGGTTAAGCAATCAGCCCCAGCATTTT
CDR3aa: CASKSSGLSNQPQHF

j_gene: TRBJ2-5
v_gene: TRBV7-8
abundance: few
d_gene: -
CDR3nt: TGTGCCAGCAGCTTGGGACTCCACCCACGAGAGACCCAGTACTTC
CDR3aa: CASSLGLHPRETQYF

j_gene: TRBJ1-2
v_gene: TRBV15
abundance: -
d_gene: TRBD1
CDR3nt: TGTGCCACCAGCAGAGTGACAGGGTGGGCTGGCTACACCTTC
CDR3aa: CATSRVTGWAGYTF

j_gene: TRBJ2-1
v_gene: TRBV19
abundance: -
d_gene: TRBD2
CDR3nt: TGTGCCAGTAGCCATAGAGCTAGCGGGAACAATGAGCAGTTCTTC
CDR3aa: CASSHRASGNNEQFF

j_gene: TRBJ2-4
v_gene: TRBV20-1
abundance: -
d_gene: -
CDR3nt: TGCAGTGCTAGAGTAGAAGCCAAAAACATTCAGTACTTC
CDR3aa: CSARVEAKNIQYF

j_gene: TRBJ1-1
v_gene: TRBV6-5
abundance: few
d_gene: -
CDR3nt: TGTGCCAGCAACCACCACGGGAACACTGAAGCTTTCTTT
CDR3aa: CASNHHGNTEAFF

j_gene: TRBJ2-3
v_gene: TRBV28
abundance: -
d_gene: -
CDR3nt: TGTGCCAGCAGTTTCCCGACTCCAGATACGCAGTATTTT
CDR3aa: CASSFPTPDTQYF

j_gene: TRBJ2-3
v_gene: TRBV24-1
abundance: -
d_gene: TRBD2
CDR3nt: TGTGCCACCAGTGGTGGGCTAGCGGCCCGCACAGATACGCAGTATTTT
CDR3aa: CATSGGLAARTDTQYF

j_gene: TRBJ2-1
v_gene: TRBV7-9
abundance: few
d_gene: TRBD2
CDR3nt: TGTGCCAGCAGCCCCGGGACTAGAGGCGAGCAGTTCTTC
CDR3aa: CASSPGTRGEQFF

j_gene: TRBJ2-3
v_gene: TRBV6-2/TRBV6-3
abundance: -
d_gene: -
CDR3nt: TGTGCCAGCAGTTACTTGGGTACGCAGTATTTT
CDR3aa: CASSYLGTQYF